A single sample is the source of the 10 T cell receptor beta chains below, sequenced in a study of OX40 agonist ivuxolimab in advanced cancers. Sequenced by immunoSEQ multiplex PCR; TCRdb stores in-frame clones only, minus some. The table shows about 17,000 clones, with more than 75% occurring only once. Specimen: CD4+ or CD8+ T cells sorted from blood, collected in a trial of the OX40 agonist ivuxolimab. Every receptor here comes from an adult with an advanced solid tumor such as melanoma, head and neck, liver or kidney cancer.

The V and J genes are TRBV11-2 and TRBJ1-2; D uncertain. CDR3 length equals 12 residues. From germline, CDR1 is SGHAT and CDR2 FQNNGV. The V and J ends lost 0 bases and 8 bases respectively, with 7 bases between them. The CDR3 reads CASSLEGLGYTF. In DNA, the CDR3 is TGTGCCAGCAGCTTAGAAGGGTTGGGCTACACCTTC.

The table lists this clone with a count of one. This rearrangement joins TRBV12-2 to TRBJ1-5; TRBD1 is the table's D call, not checked against the DNA. TRBV12-2 is annotated as a pseudogene. There are 16 residues in the CDR3. The CDR3 sequence: CASRLASGHGPQPQHF. The CDR3 DNA follows: TGTGCAAGTCGCTTAGCCTCGGGACACGGCCCTCAGCCCCAGCATTTT.

The rearrangement joins TRBV7-9 to TRBJ2-5; 8 bases line up with TRBD2. In germline, CDR1 is SEHNR, CDR2 FQNEAQ (reference sequence). The CDR3 consists of 17 residues. V shed 1 base and J 4 bases; nucleotides not matched to a gene: 11. CDR3 bases: TGTGCCAGCAGCTTAGTACTCGGGGGGGCGGCAGGAGAGACCCAGTACTTC. Its translation is CASSLVLGGAAGETQYF.

J is TRBJ1-2 and V is TRBV10-2, with D uncertain. Germline CDR1 is WSHSY and CDR2 is SAAADI. This CDR3 contains 13 residues. The germline V and J ends were trimmed by 0 bases and 3 bases, with 5 bases remaining between them. The CDR3 sequence is CASSESAYYGYTF. Written as DNA, the CDR3 is TGCGCCAGCAGTGAGTCAGCCTACTATGGCTACACCTTC.

The V gene is TRBV6-1, the J gene TRBJ2-7; 7 bases fit TRBD2. The CDR3 contains 13 residues. Unmatched junction bases numbered 0, after V lost 4 bases and J lost 0 bases. The germline CDR1 and CDR2 sequences are MNHNS and SASEGT. This CDR3 is CASSGTSSYEQYF. CDR3 bases: TGTGCCAGCAGTGGGACTAGCTCCTACGAGCAGTACTTC.

V is TRBV28 and J is TRBJ2-1; D possibly matches TRBD1 or TRBD2 (5 bases each). Germline V gene lookup returns CDR1 MDHEN and CDR2 SYDVKM. The CDR3 sequence is 17 residues long. V lost 6 bases to trimming and J lost 2 bases, with 20 bases between them. The CDR3 nucleotides read TGTGCCAGCAGGTTAGAGGGACCCTCGGGGCCCTACAATGAGCAGTTCTTC. This encodes CASRLEGPSGPYNEQFF.

This clone occurred a few times. The chain joins TRBV19 to TRBJ1-5; 7 bases align to TRBD1. The CDR3 has 16 amino acids. V lost 10 bases to trimming and J lost 1 base; unmatched junction nucleotides: 13. CDR1 and CDR2 (germline): LNHDA, SQIVND (reference sequence). The CDR3 region has the DNA TGTGCCATCTCGACAGGGACGTATGGCAGCAATCAGCCCCAGCATTTT. Protein product: CAISTGTYGSNQPQHF.

The gene calls are TRBV23-1 and TRBJ2-2; D call uncertain. TRBV23-1 is an ORF for which the function is uncertain. V lost 9 bases, J lost 5 bases, and 16 bases lay in between. CDR3 size: 14 residues. CDR3 sequence: CASWHQELTGELFF. The CDR3 nucleotides are TGCGCCAGTTGGCATCAGGAGCTGACCGGGGAGCTGTTTTTT.

The chain joins TRBV9 to TRBJ2-7, with D perhaps matching TRBD1 (7 bases). With 6 bases removed from V and 8 bases from J, the gap between germline ends came to 24 bases. This CDR3 has 15 amino acids. CDR1 is SGDLS, CDR2 YYNGEE, per germline. DNA of the CDR3: TGTGCCAGCAATGGCGGGACAGAAGTACCAGGACAGCAGTACTTC. Protein product: CASNGGTEVPGQQYF.

This clone was observed a few times. The V and J genes are TRBV10-3 and TRBJ2-7, with D perhaps matching TRBD1 or TRBD2 (6 bases each). Germline CDR1 and CDR2: ENHRY and SYGVKD. Trimming left V 6 bases short and J 5 bases short, with 14 bases between. This CDR3 comprises 13 residues. CDR3 protein: CAIRWAGGHEQYF. The DNA for the CDR3 is TGTGCCATCAGGTGGGCCGGGGGCCACGAGCAGTACTTC.